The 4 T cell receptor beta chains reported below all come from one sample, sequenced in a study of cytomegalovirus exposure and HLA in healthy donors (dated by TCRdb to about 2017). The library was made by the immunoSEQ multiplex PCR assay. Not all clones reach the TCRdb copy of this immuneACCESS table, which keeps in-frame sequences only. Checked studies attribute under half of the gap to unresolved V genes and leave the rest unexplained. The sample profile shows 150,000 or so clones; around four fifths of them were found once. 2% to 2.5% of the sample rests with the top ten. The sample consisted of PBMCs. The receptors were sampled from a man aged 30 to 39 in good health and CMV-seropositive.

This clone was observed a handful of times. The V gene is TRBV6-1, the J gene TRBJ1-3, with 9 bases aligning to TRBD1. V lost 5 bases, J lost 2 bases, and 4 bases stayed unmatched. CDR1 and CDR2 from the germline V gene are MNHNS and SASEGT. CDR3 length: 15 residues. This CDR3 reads CASSKDRGAGNTIYF. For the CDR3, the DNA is TGTGCCAGCAGTAAAGACAGGGGGGCTGGAAACACCATATATTTT.

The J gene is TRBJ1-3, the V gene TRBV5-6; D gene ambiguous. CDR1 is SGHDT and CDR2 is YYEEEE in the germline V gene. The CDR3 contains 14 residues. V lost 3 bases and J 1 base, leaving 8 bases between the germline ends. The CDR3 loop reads CASSSRVSGNTIYF. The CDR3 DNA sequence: TGTGCCAGCAGCTCTCGGGTATCTGGAAACACCATATATTTT. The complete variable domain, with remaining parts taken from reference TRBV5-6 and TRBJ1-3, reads DAGVTQSPTHLIKTRGQQVTLRCSPKSGHDTVSWYQQALGQGPQFIFQYYEEEERQRGNFPDRFSGHQFPNYSSELNVNALLLGDSALYLCASSSRVSGNTIYFGEGSWLTVV.

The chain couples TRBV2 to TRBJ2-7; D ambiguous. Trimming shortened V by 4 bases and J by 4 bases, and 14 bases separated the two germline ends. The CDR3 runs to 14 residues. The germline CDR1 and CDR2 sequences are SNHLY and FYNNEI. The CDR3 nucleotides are TGTGCCAGCAGTGGTGCAGGCTCCCAGTACGAGCAGTACTTC. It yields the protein CASSGAGSQYEQYF.

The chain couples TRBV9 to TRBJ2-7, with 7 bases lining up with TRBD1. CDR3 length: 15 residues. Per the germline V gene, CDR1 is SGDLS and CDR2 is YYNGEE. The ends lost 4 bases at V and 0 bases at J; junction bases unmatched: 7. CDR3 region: CASSPGGFYSYEQYF. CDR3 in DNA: TGTGCCAGCAGCCCAGGGGGTTTCTACTCCTACGAGCAGTACTTC.